Following are 9 T cell receptor beta chains from one sample sequenced in a study of monozygotic twins with inflammatory bowel disease. Reanalyzing the 5' RACE reads, TCRdb keeps one entry per CDR3 protein, without DNA. In all, the sample yields roughly 170,000 distinct CDR3 sequences. The sequenced sample was blood. The origin of the receptors is a human donor with ulcerative colitis or Crohn's disease, or a healthy co-twin of an affected twin (not recorded which).

The gene calls are TRBV19 and TRBJ1-5. Germline-derived CDR1 and CDR2 are LNHDA and SQIVND (reference sequence). The CDR3 length is 16 residues. CDR3 sequence reads: CASSIFSVSSNQPQHF.

The V and J genes are TRBV20-1 and TRBJ2-1; TCRdb gives TRBD2 as the D gene, but with no DNA this cannot be confirmed. This CDR3 comprises 13 residues. CDR1 and CDR2 from the germline V gene are DFQATT and SNEGSKA (reference sequence). CDR3 region: CSATGTNFDEQFF.

This chain connects TRBV5-1 to TRBJ2-5; TCRdb's D gene call, TRBD2, goes unchecked for lack of DNA. The CDR3 has 16 amino acids. Germline V gene sequence: CDR1 SGHRS, CDR2 YFSETQ. The CDR3 spells CASSFLAGGSEETQYF.

The V gene is TRBV4-3, the J gene TRBJ2-7; no DNA is available, so the TRBD2 call from TCRdb remains unchecked. Germline CDR1 LGHNA, CDR2 YSLEER. CDR3 length equals 16 residues. The CDR3 here is CASSHGTSGSSYEQYF.

V usage is TRBV5-6 and J usage is TRBJ2-7. This CDR3 region has 15 residues. Germline V gene lookup returns CDR1 SGHDT and CDR2 YYEEEE. CDR3 sequence: CDSSLDGRMTYEQYF.

The V and J genes are TRBV5-1 and TRBJ1-2; TCRdb reports TRBD1, a call that lacks DNA to check it against. The CDR3 runs to 16 residues. The germline V gene encodes CDR1 SGHRS and CDR2 YFSETQ. The CDR3 is CASSLDARAASDGYTF.

The chain links TRBV3-1 to TRBJ1-2; with no DNA, the TCRdb D assignment of TRBD1 cannot be verified. The length of the CDR3 is 17 residues. Germline loops: CDR1 LGHDT, CDR2 YNNKEL (reference sequence). CDR3 residues: CASSPRDRGFLVYGYTF.

The rearrangement links TRBV5-4 to TRBJ2-1; TCRdb names TRBD2, which stays unverified in the absence of DNA. This CDR3 comprises 16 residues. CDR1 is SGHNT, CDR2 YYREEE, per germline (reference sequence). CDR3 sequence: CASTRWESRLAGLQFF.

This rearrangement joins TRBV7-2 to TRBJ1-6; TCRdb picks TRBD1, but there is no DNA to check that call. Germline loops: CDR1 SGHTA, CDR2 FQGNSA. The CDR3 covers 16 residues. Here the CDR3 reads CASSSSGGGGNSPLHF.